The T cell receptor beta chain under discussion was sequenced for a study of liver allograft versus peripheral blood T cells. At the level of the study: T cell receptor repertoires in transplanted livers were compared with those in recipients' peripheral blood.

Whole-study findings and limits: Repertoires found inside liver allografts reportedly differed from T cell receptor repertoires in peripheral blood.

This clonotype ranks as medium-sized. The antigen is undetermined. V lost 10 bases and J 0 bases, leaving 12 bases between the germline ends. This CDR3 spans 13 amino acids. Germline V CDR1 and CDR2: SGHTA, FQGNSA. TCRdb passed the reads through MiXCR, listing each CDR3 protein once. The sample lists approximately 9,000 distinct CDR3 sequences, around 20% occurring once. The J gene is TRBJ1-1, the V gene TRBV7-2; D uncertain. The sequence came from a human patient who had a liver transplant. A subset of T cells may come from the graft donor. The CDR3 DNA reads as TGTGCCACCAGAAGGAGACTGAACACTGAAGCTTTCTTT. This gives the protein CATRRRLNTEAFF.